The T cell receptor (beta chain) described here comes from a study of blood T cell repertoires in COVID-19. Profiling relied on immunoSEQ multiplex PCR, and the TCRdb table lists in-frame clones only, not all of them. Altogether about 360,000 clones are present, more than 85% being singletons, with the ten largest covering about 2.9%. The CDR3 has 15 amino acids. V lost 4 bases, J lost 0 bases, and 4 bases stayed unmatched. Germline V gene data show CDR1 as MDHEN and CDR2 as SYDVKM. The chain employs TRBV28 and TRBJ2-3; 7 bases are shared with TRBD2. The TCR sequence derives from a human donor in a cohort sampled during active COVID-19. Material: peripheral blood. The CDR3 protein is CASSSQRESTDTQYF. The DNA for the CDR3 is TGTGCCAGCAGTTCTCAGCGGGAAAGCACAGATACGCAGTATTTT.